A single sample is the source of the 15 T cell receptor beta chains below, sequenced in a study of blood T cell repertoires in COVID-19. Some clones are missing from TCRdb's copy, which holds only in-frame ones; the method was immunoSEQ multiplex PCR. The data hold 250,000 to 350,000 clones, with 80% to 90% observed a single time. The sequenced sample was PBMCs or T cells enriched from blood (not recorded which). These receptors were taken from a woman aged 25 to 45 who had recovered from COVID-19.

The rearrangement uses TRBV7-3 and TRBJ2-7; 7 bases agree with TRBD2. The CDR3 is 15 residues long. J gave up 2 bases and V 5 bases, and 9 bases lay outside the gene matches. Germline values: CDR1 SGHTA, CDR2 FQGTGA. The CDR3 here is CASSPQPGGPYEQYF. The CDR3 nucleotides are TGTGCCAGCAGCCCCCAGCCGGGAGGCCCCTACGAGCAGTACTTC.

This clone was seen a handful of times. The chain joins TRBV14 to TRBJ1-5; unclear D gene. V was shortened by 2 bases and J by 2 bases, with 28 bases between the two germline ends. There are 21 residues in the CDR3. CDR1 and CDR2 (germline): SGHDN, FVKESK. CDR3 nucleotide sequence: TGTGCCAGCAGCCAATTGGAGGGCGAGAAGAAGCCAGAAAAGGGCAATCAGCCCCAGCATTTT. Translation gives CASSQLEGEKKPEKGNQPQHF.

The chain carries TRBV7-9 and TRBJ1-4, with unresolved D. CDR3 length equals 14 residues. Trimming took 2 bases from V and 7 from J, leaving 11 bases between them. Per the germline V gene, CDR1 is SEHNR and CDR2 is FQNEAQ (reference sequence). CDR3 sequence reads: CASSLSPLPEKLFF. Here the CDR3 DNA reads TGTGCCAGCAGCTTATCCCCTCTCCCTGAAAAACTGTTTTTT.

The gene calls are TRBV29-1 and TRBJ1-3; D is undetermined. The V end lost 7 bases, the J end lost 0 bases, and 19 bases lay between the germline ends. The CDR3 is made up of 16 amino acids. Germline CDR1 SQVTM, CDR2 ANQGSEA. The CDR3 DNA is TGCAGCGCCTCTGGGAGGGAGGGCCGCTCTGGAAACACCATATATTTT. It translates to CSASGREGRSGNTIYF.

CDR3: CATWDRGTGDLYGYTF. CDR3 DNA: TGTGCCACCTGGGACCGGGGGACAGGGGACCTCTATGGCTACACCTTC. The V gene is TRBV15, the J gene TRBJ1-2; TRBD1 matches 10 bases. This CDR3 spans 16 amino acids. Germline trimming cut 8 bases from V and 4 bases from J; bases unmatched to any gene: 13. CDR1 LNHNV and CDR2 YYDKDF come from the germline V gene (reference sequence).

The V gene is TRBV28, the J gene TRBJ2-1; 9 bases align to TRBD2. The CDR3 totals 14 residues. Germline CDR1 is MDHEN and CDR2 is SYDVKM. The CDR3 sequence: CGVGGGAFYNEQFF. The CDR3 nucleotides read TGTGGGGTTGGCGGGGGGGCATTCTACAATGAGCAGTTCTTC.

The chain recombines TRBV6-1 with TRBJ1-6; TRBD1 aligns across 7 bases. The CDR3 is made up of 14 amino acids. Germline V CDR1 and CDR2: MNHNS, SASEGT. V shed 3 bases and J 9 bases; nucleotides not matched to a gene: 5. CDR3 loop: CASSDEGASSPLHF. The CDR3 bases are TGTGCCAGCAGTGATGAGGGGGCGAGTTCACCCCTCCACTTT.

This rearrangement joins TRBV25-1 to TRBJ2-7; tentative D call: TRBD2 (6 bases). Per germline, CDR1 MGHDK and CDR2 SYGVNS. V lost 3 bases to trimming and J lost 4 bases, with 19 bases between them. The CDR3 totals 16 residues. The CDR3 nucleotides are TGTGCCAGCAGTGACCATCCCGGGAGAGGACTTTACGAGCAGTACTTC. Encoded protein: CASSDHPGRGLYEQYF.

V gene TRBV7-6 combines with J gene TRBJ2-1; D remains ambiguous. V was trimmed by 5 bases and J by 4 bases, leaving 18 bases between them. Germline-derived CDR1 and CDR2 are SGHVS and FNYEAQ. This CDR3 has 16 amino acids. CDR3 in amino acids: CASSQRRVPRYNEQFF. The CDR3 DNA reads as TGTGCCAGCAGCCAGAGGAGAGTCCCTAGGTACAATGAGCAGTTCTTC.

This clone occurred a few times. The CDR3 DNA sequence: TGTGCCAGCAGCTCCCATGGGAGCAGACCCTCTGGAAACACCATATATTTT. Translating gives CASSSHGSRPSGNTIYF. The rearrangement links TRBV13 to TRBJ1-3; D is unresolved. The CDR3 extends over 17 amino acids. Germline CDR1 is PRHDT and CDR2 is FYEKMQ (reference sequence). The germline V and J ends were trimmed by 4 bases and 0 bases, with 16 bases remaining between them.

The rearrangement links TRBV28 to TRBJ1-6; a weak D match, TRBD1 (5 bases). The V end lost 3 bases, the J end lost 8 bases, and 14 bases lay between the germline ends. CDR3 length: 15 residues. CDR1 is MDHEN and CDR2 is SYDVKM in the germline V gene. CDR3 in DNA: TGTGCCAGCAGTTTTCACGTCCAGGGCGATTCACCCCTCCACTTT. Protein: CASSFHVQGDSPLHF. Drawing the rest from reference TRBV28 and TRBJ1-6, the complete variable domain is DVKVTQSSRYLVKRTGEKVFLECVQDMDHENMFWYRQDPGLGLRLIYFSYDVKMKEKGDIPEGYSVSREKKERFSLILESASTNQTSMYLCASSFHVQGDSPLHFGNGTRLTVT.

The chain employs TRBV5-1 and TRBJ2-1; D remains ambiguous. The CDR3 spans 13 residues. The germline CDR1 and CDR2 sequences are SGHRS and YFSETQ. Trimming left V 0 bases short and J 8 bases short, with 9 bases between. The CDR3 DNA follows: TGCGCCAGCAGCTTGGATTTGCGCGATGAGCAGTTCTTC. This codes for CASSLDLRDEQFF.

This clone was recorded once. CDR3 in DNA: TGTGCCAGCAGCCCGGGACAGGGAATCAACGAGCAGTACTTC. This gives the protein CASSPGQGINEQYF. The genes are TRBV9 and TRBJ2-7; 9 nucleotides agree with TRBD1. Germline CDR1 is SGDLS and CDR2 is YYNGEE. Trimming took 4 bases from V and 5 from J; bases not matched to a gene: 7. CDR3 length: 14 residues.

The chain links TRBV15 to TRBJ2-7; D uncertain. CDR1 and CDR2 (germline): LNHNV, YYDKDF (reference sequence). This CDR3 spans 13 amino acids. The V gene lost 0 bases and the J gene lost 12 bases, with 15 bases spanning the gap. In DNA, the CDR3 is TGTGCCACCAGCAGAGAAAGTCGGCCAGGCTTGTACTTC. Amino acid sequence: CATSRESRPGLYF.

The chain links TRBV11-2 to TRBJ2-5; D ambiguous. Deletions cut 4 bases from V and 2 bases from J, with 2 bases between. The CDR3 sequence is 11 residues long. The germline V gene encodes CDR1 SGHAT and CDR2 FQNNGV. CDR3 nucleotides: TGTGCCAGCAGCTCACAAGAGACCCAGTACTTC. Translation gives CASSSQETQYF. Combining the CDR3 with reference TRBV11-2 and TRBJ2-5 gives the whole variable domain EAGVAQSPRYKIIEKRQSVAFWCNPISGHATLYWYQQILGQGPKLLIQFQNNGVVDDSQLPKDRFSAERLKGVDSTLKIQPAKLEDSAVYLCASSSQETQYFGPGTRLLVL.